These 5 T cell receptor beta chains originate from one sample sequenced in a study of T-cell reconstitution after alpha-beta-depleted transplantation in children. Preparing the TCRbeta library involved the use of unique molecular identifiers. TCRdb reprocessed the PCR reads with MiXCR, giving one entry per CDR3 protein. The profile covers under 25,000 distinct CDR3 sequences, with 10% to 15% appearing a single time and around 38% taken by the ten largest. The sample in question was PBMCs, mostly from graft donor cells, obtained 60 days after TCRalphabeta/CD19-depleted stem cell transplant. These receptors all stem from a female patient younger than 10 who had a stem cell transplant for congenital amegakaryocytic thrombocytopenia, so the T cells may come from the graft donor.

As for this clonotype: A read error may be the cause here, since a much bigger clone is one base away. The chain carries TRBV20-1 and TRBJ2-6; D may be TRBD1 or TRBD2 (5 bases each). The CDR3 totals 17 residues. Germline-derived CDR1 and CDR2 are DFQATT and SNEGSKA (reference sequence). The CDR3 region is CCPSPPGTRTGANVLTF. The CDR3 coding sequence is TGCTGTCCATCTCCCCCCGGGACCAGAACTGGGGCCAACGTCCTGACTTTC.

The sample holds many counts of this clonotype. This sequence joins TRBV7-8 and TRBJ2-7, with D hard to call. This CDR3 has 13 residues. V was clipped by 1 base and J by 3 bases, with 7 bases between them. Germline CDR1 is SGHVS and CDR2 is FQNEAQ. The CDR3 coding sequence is TGTGCCAGCAGCTTAGACCCAGACTACGAGCAGTACTTC. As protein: CASSLDPDYEQYF. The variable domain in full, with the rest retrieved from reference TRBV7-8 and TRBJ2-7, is GAGVSQSPRYKVAKRGQDVALRCDPISGHVSLFWYQQALGQGPEFLTYFQNEAQLDKSGLPSDRFFAERPEGSVSTLKIQRTQQEDSAVYLCASSLDPDYEQYFGPGTRLTVT.

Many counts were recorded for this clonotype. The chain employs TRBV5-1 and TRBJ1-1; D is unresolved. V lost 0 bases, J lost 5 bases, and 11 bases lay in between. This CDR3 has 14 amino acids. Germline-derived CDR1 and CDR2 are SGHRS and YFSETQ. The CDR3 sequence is CASSLVPLETEAFF. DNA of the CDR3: TGCGCCAGCAGCTTGGTTCCTCTCGAGACTGAAGCTTTCTTT.

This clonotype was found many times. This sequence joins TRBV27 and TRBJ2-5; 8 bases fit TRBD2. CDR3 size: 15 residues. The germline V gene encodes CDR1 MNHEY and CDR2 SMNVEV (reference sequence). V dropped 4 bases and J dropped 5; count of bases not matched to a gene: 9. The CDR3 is CASSSGTSFRETQYF. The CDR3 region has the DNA TGTGCCAGCAGTTCGGGGACTAGTTTTAGGGAGACCCAGTACTTC.

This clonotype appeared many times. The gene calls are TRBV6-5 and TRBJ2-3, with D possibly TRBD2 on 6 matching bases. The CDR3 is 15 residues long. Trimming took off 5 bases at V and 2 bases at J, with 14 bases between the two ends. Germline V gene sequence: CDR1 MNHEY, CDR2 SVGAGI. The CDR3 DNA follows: TGTGCCAGCAGTCCTTCCGCGGGGCTCACAGATACGCAGTATTTT. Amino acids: CASSPSAGLTDTQYF.